This T cell receptor beta chain is from a study of blood T cells in healthy people across ages. This CDR3 is built from 15 residues. Germline V gives CDR1 SGDLS, CDR2 YYNGEE. The authors ran a second PCR of about 7 to 11 cycles using a sample-barcoded 5' primer and a J-beta primer mix. MiXCR, run by TCRdb on the 5' RACE reads, gives a single entry per CDR3 protein. The sample lists 750,000 or so distinct CDR3 sequences, 25% occurring once. The same sample was also used in a study of T cells of mothers and their children.

This rearrangement joins TRBV9 to TRBJ2-5, with 10 bases that match TRBD1. The end of the DNA fits TRBJ2-7 better, so the J call may be wrong. The source of this sequence is a boy younger than 18 in good health. Material: blood. The CDR3: CASSVGTGVGYEQYF. The CDR3 DNA follows: TGTGCCAGCAGCGTCGGGACAGGGGTCGGGTACGAGCAGTACTTC.